The clone carrying this TCR beta chain was seen only a few times. The data belong to a study of T cell repertoires in cytomegalovirus infection. MiXCR was run by TCRdb on the reads, yielding one entry per CDR3 protein. The sample includes about 260,000 distinct CDR3 sequences, roughly 13% of them seen just once. The CDR3 totals 13 residues. The germline V and J ends were trimmed by 4 bases and 5 bases, with 11 bases remaining between them. This clonotype was obtained from a human donor in good health (CMV status not recorded). Some clones in this sample may be carry-over from other donors' samples. The chain combines TRBV12-3 or TRBV12-4 with TRBJ2-5, with D unresolved. The sequenced sample consisted of PBMCs. CDR3 protein: CASSSRVRETQYF. As DNA, the CDR3 is TGTGCCAGCAGTTCTAGGGTTCGGGAGACCCAGTACTTC.